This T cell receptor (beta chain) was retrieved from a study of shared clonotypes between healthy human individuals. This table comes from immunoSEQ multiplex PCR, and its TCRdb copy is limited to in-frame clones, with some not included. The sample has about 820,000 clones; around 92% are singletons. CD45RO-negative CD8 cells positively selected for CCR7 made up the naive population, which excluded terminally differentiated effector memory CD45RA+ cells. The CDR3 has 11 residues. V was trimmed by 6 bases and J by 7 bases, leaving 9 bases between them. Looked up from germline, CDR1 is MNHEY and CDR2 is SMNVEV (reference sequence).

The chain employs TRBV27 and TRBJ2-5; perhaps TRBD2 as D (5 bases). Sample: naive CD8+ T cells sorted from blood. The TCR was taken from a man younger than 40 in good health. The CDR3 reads CASSSEGTQYF. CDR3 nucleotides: TGTGCCAGCAGCTCCGAGGGGACCCAGTACTTC.